Detailed here is one TCR beta chain. The data derive from a study of T cells after yellow fever vaccination. This CDR3 comprises 15 residues. V lost 5 bases and J 6 bases, leaving 16 bases between the germline ends. Germline CDR1 SGHTA, CDR2 FQGTGA. TCRdb re-called the 5' RACE reads with MiXCR, one entry per CDR3 protein. The sample lists about 360,000 distinct CDR3 sequences; 6.2% were seen once. The rearrangement uses TRBV7-3 and TRBJ2-2; D is uncertain. This receptor was identified in a man aged 25-40 years who received the YFV17D yellow fever vaccine. The material sequenced was PBMCs, taken 5 days after the yellow fever booster vaccination. DNA for the CDR3: TGTGCCAGCAGCAAGGGATCCAATGGGCCCGGGGAGCTGTTTTTT. Its protein product is CASSKGSNGPGELFF. Full variable domain (missing parts from reference TRBV7-3 and TRBJ2-2): GAGVSQTPSNKVTEKGKYVELRCDPISGHTALYWYRQSLGQGPEFLIYFQGTGAADDSGLPNDRFFAVRPEGSVSTLKIQRTERGDSAVYLCASSKGSNGPGELFFGEGSRLTVL.